This T cell receptor (beta chain) emerged from a study of blood T cell repertoires in COVID-19. Trimming removed 0 bases from V and 4 bases from J; junction bases left unmatched: 0. Germline V CDR1 and CDR2: SGDLS, YYNGEE. The CDR3 is 13 amino acids. TCRdb's copy holds only in-frame clones and misses some; the assay was immunoSEQ multiplex PCR. This table has over 250,000 clones, 87% appearing once. The TCR sequence derives from a woman aged 18 to 35 who had recovered from COVID-19. This chain joins TRBV9 and TRBJ1-2; 7 positions match TRBD1. Sequenced input: PBMCs or T cells enriched from blood (not recorded which). Here the CDR3 reads CASSVGDSYGYTF. The CDR3 DNA reads as TGTGCCAGCAGCGTAGGGGACAGCTATGGCTACACCTTC.